This TCR beta chain originates from a study of cytomegalovirus exposure and HLA in healthy donors. Trimming stripped 1 base from V and 0 bases from J, with 10 bases between. The CDR3 has 15 amino acids. CDR1 is SGHRS and CDR2 is YFSETQ in the germline V gene. PCR involved 60 Vbeta and 13 Jbeta primers. TCRdb keeps only in-frame clones here, not all; method: immunoSEQ multiplex PCR. This repertoire includes fewer than 130,000 clones. The chain recombines TRBV5-1 with TRBJ1-1; no clear D. The specimen was PBMCs. This TCR derives from a man aged 45-65 years in good health and CMV-seronegative. The CDR3 is CASSLLTTLNTEAFF. CDR3 coding DNA: TGCGCCAGCAGCTTGTTAACAACGTTGAACACTGAAGCTTTCTTT.